This T cell receptor (beta chain) stems from a study of shared clonotypes between healthy human individuals. The germline gives CDR1 SGHAT, CDR2 FQNNGV. V was pared by 0 bases and J by 0 bases, with 6 bases between. The CDR3 is made up of 15 amino acids. TCRdb keeps only in-frame clones here, not all; method: immunoSEQ multiplex PCR. Of 950,000 to 1,300,000 clones listed, about 70% are singletons. A CD45RA+ naive subset and a CD45RA-negative memory subset were split from CD4+ cells. What was sequenced was memory CD4+ T cells sorted from blood. As to subset: CD45RA-negative fraction. The TCR sequence derives from a young man in good health. The V gene is TRBV11-2, the J gene TRBJ2-1; maybe TRBD2 (5 bases). The CDR3 loop reads CASSLEAGSYNEQFF. As DNA, the CDR3 is TGTGCCAGCAGCTTAGAGGCGGGCTCCTACAATGAGCAGTTCTTC. Full variable domain (outside the CDR3, taken from reference TRBV11-2 and TRBJ2-1): EAGVAQSPRYKIIEKRQSVAFWCNPISGHATLYWYQQILGQGPKLLIQFQNNGVVDDSQLPKDRFSAERLKGVDSTLKIQPAKLEDSAVYLCASSLEAGSYNEQFFGPGTRLTVL.